Presented here are 19 T cell receptor beta chains from one specimen sequenced in a study of vaccination effects on CD4 cells after COVID-19. For these TCRs, the target antigens are not known. The data were produced by immunoSEQ multiplex PCR, yet TCRdb's version contains in-frame clones alone and is incomplete. This sample has tens of thousands of clones, with roughly 82% found just once. Antigen-specific CD4+ T cells were expanded (with viral peptide pools) by the ViraFEST assay ahead of sequencing. Researchers isolated CD4+ T cells once approximately ten days of culture had elapsed. All study participants received two doses of BNT162b2 or mRNA-1273 vaccine. The sample consisted of CD4+ T cells from PBMCs cultured with HCoV-NL63 spike peptides, taken after COVID-19 vaccination. The receptors derive from a human donor who received a COVID-19 vaccine. Some clones in this sample may be carry-over from other donors' samples.

Here the CDR3 reads CAWDRLYGYTF. DNA of the CDR3: TGTGCCTGGGACAGGCTCTATGGCTACACCTTC. The J gene is TRBJ1-2, the V gene TRBV30; D might be TRBD1 (6 bases). Per germline, CDR1 GTSNPN and CDR2 SVGIG (reference sequence). The CDR3 has 11 residues. The V and J ends lost 5 bases and 4 bases respectively, with 8 bases between them.

The genes are TRBV18 and TRBJ2-1; unclear D gene. The ends were cut back, 2 bases at V and 2 bases at J, with 10 bases in the middle. This CDR3 has 15 residues. Looked up from germline, CDR1 is KGHSH and CDR2 is LQKENI. The CDR3 here is CASSPSPGAYNEQFF. The CDR3 coding sequence is TGTGCCAGCTCACCAAGTCCGGGTGCCTACAATGAGCAGTTCTTC.

The rearrangement joins TRBV30 to TRBJ2-3; 9 nucleotides match TRBD2. The V gene end was trimmed by 3 bases and the J gene end by 6 bases; junction bases not matched to a gene: 13. This CDR3 spans 16 amino acids. Germline CDR1 GTSNPN, CDR2 SVGIG (reference sequence). As DNA, the CDR3 is TGTGCCTGGAGATTCGGGATAAGCGGGGGGCAGGATACGCAGTATTTT. Its translation: CAWRFGISGGQDTQYF.

The rearrangement links TRBV5-6 to TRBJ1-5; a possible D gene is TRBD1 (5 bases). Trimming stripped 1 base from V and 7 bases from J, with 18 bases between. This CDR3 region has 16 residues. Germline loops: CDR1 SGHDT, CDR2 YYEEEE. CDR3 in DNA: TGTGCCAGCAGCTTGAGAGGAGGGGCAGGAAGGCAGCCCCAGCATTTT. Translated: CASSLRGGAGRQPQHF.

The genes are TRBV10-3 and TRBJ2-5; 7 bases are shared with TRBD2. Germline CDR1 is ENHRY and CDR2 is SYGVKD. The CDR3 runs 13 residues. The junction had 3 bases not matched to a gene; V was cut back by 3 bases and J by 5 bases. The CDR3 is CAISEGREETQYF. The CDR3 region has the DNA TGTGCCATCAGTGAAGGGCGGGAGGAGACCCAGTACTTC.

V is TRBV5-6 and J is TRBJ2-7; TRBD1 agrees at 8 bases. The junction had 7 bases not matched to a gene; V was cut back by 2 bases and J by 6 bases. Germline CDR1 and CDR2: SGHDT and YYEEEE. The CDR3 loop spans 14 amino acids. This CDR3 is CASSFGDRGGEQYV. In DNA, the CDR3 is TGTGCCAGCAGCTTCGGTGACAGGGGAGGCGAGCAGTACGTC.

The genes are TRBV6-5 and TRBJ1-4; TRBD1 might be the D (5 bases). Per germline, CDR1 MNHEY and CDR2 SVGAGI. The CDR3 spans 14 residues. The V and J ends lost 8 bases and 3 bases respectively, with 13 bases between them. The DNA of the CDR3 is TGTGCCAGCGCGGGGGGGGTGGCTAATGAAAAACTGTTTTTT. Its protein is CASAGGVANEKLFF.

The chain employs TRBV4-1 and TRBJ1-1; D uncertain. CDR3 size: 15 residues. Looked up from germline, CDR1 is MGHRA and CDR2 is YSYEKL. V was clipped by 1 base and J by 0 bases, with 9 bases between them. The CDR3 is CASSQGLGVNTEAFF. DNA of the CDR3: TGCGCCAGCAGCCAAGGGTTGGGAGTGAACACTGAAGCTTTCTTT.

This rearrangement joins TRBV12-3 or TRBV12-4 to TRBJ1-5; D unresolved. The CDR3 extends over 13 amino acids. Between the trimmed V and J ends, which lost 8 bases and 0 bases, there was a span of 8 bases. CDR3 sequence reads: CASGFNSNQPQHF. In DNA form, the CDR3 reads TGTGCCAGCGGATTCAATAGCAATCAGCCCCAGCATTTT.

This sequence joins TRBV19 and TRBJ1-5; 11 bases map to TRBD1. V lost 3 bases to trimming and J lost 2 bases; unmatched junction nucleotides: 3. This CDR3 is 16 amino acids long. Looked up from germline, CDR1 is LNHDA and CDR2 is SQIVND (reference sequence). The CDR3 loop is CASSIRDRGGNQPQHF. The CDR3 coding sequence is TGTGCCAGTAGTATCCGGGACAGGGGGGGCAATCAGCCCCAGCATTTT.

This clone has only a few counts. The V gene is TRBV4-3, the J gene TRBJ2-2; tentatively, D is TRBD1 (6 bases). The CDR3 is 16 residues long. CDR1 and CDR2 (germline): LGHNA, YSLEER. V dropped 2 bases and J dropped 4 bases, with 14 bases sitting between them. This CDR3 reads CASSQSGQLLTGELFF. DNA for the CDR3: TGCGCCAGCAGCCAAAGTGGACAGCTACTCACCGGGGAGCTGTTTTTT.

The V gene is TRBV18, the J gene TRBJ2-7, with D possibly TRBD2 on 5 matching bases. Per the germline V gene, CDR1 is KGHSH and CDR2 is LQKENI. There are 13 residues in the CDR3. Trimming took 4 bases from V and 3 from J, leaving 10 bases between them. The CDR3 region is CASSRYRDYEQYV. The CDR3 DNA is TGTGCCAGCTCACGGTACCGGGACTACGAGCAGTACGTC.

This clone was seen a single time. The CDR3 DNA sequence: TGTGCCAGCAGTTATCAGTCCCGATTGCGGGAAAAACTGTTTTTT. Translated: CASSYQSRLREKLFF. The J gene is TRBJ1-4, the V gene TRBV6-5; D ambiguous. The length of the CDR3 is 15 residues. Trimming took off 3 bases at V and 8 bases at J, with 16 bases between the two ends. Germline loops: CDR1 MNHEY, CDR2 SVGAGI.

J is TRBJ2-7 and V is TRBV5-4; maybe TRBD1 (6 bases). This CDR3 comprises 16 residues. CDR1 SGHNT and CDR2 YYREEE come from the germline V gene (reference sequence). The V gene lost 4 bases and the J gene lost 2 bases, with 19 bases spanning the gap. CDR3 region: CASSAKNQGNPYEQYV. CDR3 nucleotide sequence: TGTGCCAGCAGCGCCAAGAACCAGGGGAACCCCTACGAGCAGTACGTC.

Turning to this clone: Sequence at one end of the junction differs from germline and may be a read error. The chain carries TRBV6-1 and TRBJ1-4, with TRBD1 as a possible D gene (5 bases). Germline V gene sequence: CDR1 MNHNS, CDR2 SASEGT. The CDR3 has 15 amino acids. DNA of the CDR3: TGTGCCAGCAGTGAACTCCATCCTCCGGGGCCCGGGCACCGGTTT. Protein sequence: CASSELHPPGPGHRF.

The V gene is TRBV6-5, the J gene TRBJ2-3, with 9 bases lining up with TRBD1. The CDR3 has 15 amino acids. Germline CDR1 is MNHEY and CDR2 is SVGAGI. V was pared by 6 bases and J by 6 bases, with 10 bases of the junction left unmatched. In DNA form, the CDR3 reads TGTGCCAGCAGCCCAGGGACAGGGAGCGCTGATACGCAGTATTTT. Its translation: CASSPGTGSADTQYF.

This chain joins TRBV4-1 and TRBJ2-7, with 10 positions matching TRBD1. There are 16 residues in the CDR3. The V gene end was trimmed by 1 base and the J gene end by 1 base; junction bases not matched to a gene: 4. Germline values: CDR1 MGHRA, CDR2 YSYEKL. The CDR3 protein is CASSQGTGGGSYEQYV. As DNA, the CDR3 is TGCGCCAGCAGCCAAGGGACAGGGGGGGGTTCCTACGAGCAGTACGTC.

CDR3 region: CASSHVGGLGTGELFF. CDR3 bases: TGTGCCAGCAGCCACGTAGGGGGGCTCGGCACCGGGGAGCTGTTTTTT. V gene TRBV7-9 combines with J gene TRBJ2-2; the D gene could be TRBD1 or TRBD2 (6 bases each). Germline assignment: CDR1 SEHNR and CDR2 FQNEAQ (reference sequence). The V end was cut by 5 bases, the J end by 4 bases, with 17 bases between. This CDR3 comprises 16 residues.

The chain is built from TRBV7-9 and TRBJ1-3; maybe TRBD1 (5 bases). This CDR3 contains 14 residues. V lost 5 bases, J lost 0 bases, and 8 bases lay in between. Germline assignment: CDR1 SEHNR and CDR2 FQNEAQ (reference sequence). CDR3 DNA sequence: TGTGCCAGCAGCAGGGGAGACTCTGGAAACACCATATATTTT. Its translation: CASSRGDSGNTIYF.